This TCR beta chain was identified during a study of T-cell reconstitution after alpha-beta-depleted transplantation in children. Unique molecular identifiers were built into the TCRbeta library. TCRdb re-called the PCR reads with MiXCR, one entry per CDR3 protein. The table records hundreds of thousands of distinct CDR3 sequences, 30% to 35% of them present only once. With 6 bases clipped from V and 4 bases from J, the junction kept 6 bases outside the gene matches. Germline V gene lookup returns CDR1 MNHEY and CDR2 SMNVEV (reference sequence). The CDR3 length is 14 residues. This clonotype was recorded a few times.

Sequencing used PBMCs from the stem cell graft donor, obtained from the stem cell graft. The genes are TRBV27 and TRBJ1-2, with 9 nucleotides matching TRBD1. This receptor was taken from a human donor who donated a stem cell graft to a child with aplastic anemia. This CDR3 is CASRGTGNFYGYTF. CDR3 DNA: TGTGCCAGCAGAGGGACAGGGAACTTCTATGGCTACACCTTC.